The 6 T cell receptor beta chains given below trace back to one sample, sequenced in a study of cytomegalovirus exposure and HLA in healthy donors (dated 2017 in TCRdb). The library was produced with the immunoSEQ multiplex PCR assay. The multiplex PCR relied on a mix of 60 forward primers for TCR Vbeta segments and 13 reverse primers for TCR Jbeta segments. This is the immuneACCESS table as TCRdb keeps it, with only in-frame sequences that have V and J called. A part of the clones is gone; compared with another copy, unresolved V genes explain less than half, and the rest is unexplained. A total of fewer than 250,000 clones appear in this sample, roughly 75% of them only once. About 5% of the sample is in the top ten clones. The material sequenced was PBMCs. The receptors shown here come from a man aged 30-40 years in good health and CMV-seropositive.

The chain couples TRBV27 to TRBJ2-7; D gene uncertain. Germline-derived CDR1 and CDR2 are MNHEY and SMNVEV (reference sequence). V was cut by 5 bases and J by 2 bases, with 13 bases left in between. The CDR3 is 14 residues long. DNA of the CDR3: TGTGCCAGCAGTCCCTTGACACCCGCCTACGAGCAGTACTTC. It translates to CASSPLTPAYEQYF.

The CDR3 is CASSDRTGGYTF. The CDR3 nucleotides read TGTGCCAGCAGTGATAGGACGGGAGGCTACACCTTC. The rearrangement links TRBV2 to TRBJ1-2; the D is unclear. The germline gives CDR1 SNHLY, CDR2 FYNNEI. Trimming removed 3 bases at V and 8 bases at J, with 10 bases between. The CDR3 runs 12 residues.

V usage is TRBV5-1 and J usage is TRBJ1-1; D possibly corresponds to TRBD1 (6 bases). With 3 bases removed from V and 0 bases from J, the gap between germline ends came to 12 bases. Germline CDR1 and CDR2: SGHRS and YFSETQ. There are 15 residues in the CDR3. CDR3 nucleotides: TGCGCCAGCAGCTCCCCCACAGGGTTGAACACTGAAGCTTTCTTT. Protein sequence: CASSSPTGLNTEAFF.

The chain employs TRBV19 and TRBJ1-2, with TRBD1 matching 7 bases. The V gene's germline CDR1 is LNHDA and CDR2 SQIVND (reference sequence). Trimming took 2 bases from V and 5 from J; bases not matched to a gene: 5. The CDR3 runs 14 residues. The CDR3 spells CASSITRQGYGYTF. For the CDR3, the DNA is TGTGCCAGTAGTATAACCCGACAGGGATATGGCTACACCTTC.

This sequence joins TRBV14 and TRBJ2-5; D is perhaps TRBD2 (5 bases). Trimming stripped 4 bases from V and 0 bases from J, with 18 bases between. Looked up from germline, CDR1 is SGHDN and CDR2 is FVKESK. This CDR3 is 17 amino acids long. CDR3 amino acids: CASSLKPAGAYQETQYF. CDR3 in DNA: TGTGCCAGCAGCCTTAAACCCGCGGGTGCGTACCAAGAGACCCAGTACTTC.

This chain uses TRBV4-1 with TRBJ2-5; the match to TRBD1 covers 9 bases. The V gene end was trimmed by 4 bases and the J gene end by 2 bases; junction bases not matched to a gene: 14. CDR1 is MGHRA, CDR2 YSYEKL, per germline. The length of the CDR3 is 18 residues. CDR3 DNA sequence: TGCGCCAGCAGCCCATCGAACCAGGACAGGGGTGGTCAAGAGACCCAGTACTTC. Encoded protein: CASSPSNQDRGGQETQYF.